These 25 T cell receptor beta chains originate from one sample sequenced in a study of cytotoxic CD8 clonotypes in ibrutinib-treated CLL. This table comes from immunoSEQ multiplex PCR, and its TCRdb copy is limited to in-frame clones, with some not included. The sample shows roughly 250,000 clones, under 75% of them seen only once. The source material was PBMCs, sampled after 24 months of ibrutinib treatment. Source of these receptors: a human donor with chronic lymphocytic leukemia.

This clone was counted between two and nine times. V gene TRBV11-2 combines with J gene TRBJ2-7; D gene uncertain. Per the germline V gene, CDR1 is SGHAT and CDR2 is FQNNGV. The V end lost 1 base, the J end lost 3 bases, and 10 bases lay between the germline ends. This CDR3 has 14 amino acids. The DNA for the CDR3 is TGTGCCAGCAGCTTAGCGGGTGGGTACTACGAGCAGTACTTC. It yields the protein CASSLAGGYYEQYF. Drawing the rest from reference TRBV11-2 and TRBJ2-7, the complete variable domain is EAGVAQSPRYKIIEKRQSVAFWCNPISGHATLYWYQQILGQGPKLLIQFQNNGVVDDSQLPKDRFSAERLKGVDSTLKIQPAKLEDSAVYLCASSLAGGYYEQYFGPGTRLTVT.

This chain links TRBV7-8 with TRBJ1-4, with 10 bases aligning to TRBD1. There are 16 residues in the CDR3. Germline values: CDR1 SGHVS, CDR2 FQNEAQ. Unmatched junction bases numbered 10, after V lost 5 bases and J lost 7 bases. The CDR3 reads CASSPRRGDRGEKLFF. CDR3 DNA: TGTGCCAGCAGCCCACGAAGGGGGGACAGGGGTGAAAAACTGTTTTTT.

J is TRBJ2-5 and V is TRBV7-8, with D unresolved. Per germline, CDR1 SGHVS and CDR2 FQNEAQ. The length of the CDR3 is 11 residues. With 4 bases removed from V and 1 base from J, the gap between germline ends came to 1 base. The CDR3 bases are TGTGCCAGCAGCTCCCAAGAGACCCAGTACTTC. This gives the protein CASSSQETQYF.

This chain connects TRBV30 to TRBJ1-4; 8 bases line up with TRBD1. J gave up 10 bases and V 2 bases, and 12 bases lay outside the gene matches. Per the germline V gene, CDR1 is GTSNPN and CDR2 is SVGIG (reference sequence). The CDR3 sequence is 15 residues long. DNA for the CDR3: TGTGCCTGGAGTCCCGGCCGGACAGGGCAACGAAAACTGTTTTTT. This encodes CAWSPGRTGQRKLFF.

The chain has TRBV11-2 and TRBJ2-7, with TRBD1 matching 10 bases. The CDR3 contains 13 residues. Germline assignment: CDR1 SGHAT and CDR2 FQNNGV. The trim removed 3 bases at V and 5 bases at J, leaving 1 base unmatched. This CDR3 reads CASSFGQGDEQYF. The DNA for the CDR3 is TGTGCCAGCAGCTTCGGACAGGGGGACGAGCAGTACTTC. Drawing the rest from reference TRBV11-2 and TRBJ2-7, the complete variable domain is EAGVAQSPRYKIIEKRQSVAFWCNPISGHATLYWYQQILGQGPKLLIQFQNNGVVDDSQLPKDRFSAERLKGVDSTLKIQPAKLEDSAVYLCASSFGQGDEQYFGPGTRLTVT.

This clone was seen only once. The chain uses TRBV6-5 and TRBJ1-1; no clear D. Per the germline V gene, CDR1 is MNHEY and CDR2 is SVGAGI. V gave up 6 bases and J gave up 4 bases, with 6 bases separating them. The CDR3 loop spans 11 amino acids. CDR3 sequence (DNA): TGTGCCAGCAGGCGGAGCACTGAAGCTTTCTTT. This translates into CASRRSTEAFF.

The rearrangement joins TRBV29-1 to TRBJ2-1; 11 nucleotides agree with TRBD2. This CDR3 is 14 amino acids long. V lost 6 bases, J lost 5 bases, and 6 bases stayed unmatched. Germline V gene data show CDR1 as SQVTM and CDR2 as ANQGSEA. In DNA, the CDR3 is TGCAGCGTCCTAGCGGGAGGCCTCCACAATGAGCAGTTCTTC. Translation gives CSVLAGGLHNEQFF.

The CDR3 bases are TGTGCCAGCAGTGATAGGGATCTCTCTGGAAACACCATATATTTT. Encoded protein: CASSDRDLSGNTIYF. The rearrangement links TRBV25-1 to TRBJ1-3; D not resolved. Germline CDR1 MGHDK, CDR2 SYGVNS. Trimming pared 3 bases from V and 0 bases from J, leaving 9 bases between. The CDR3 extends over 15 amino acids.

This chain's CDR3 is CASSSRQGMGTQYF. In nucleotides, the CDR3 is TGTGCCAGCAGCTCCAGACAGGGGATGGGTACGCAGTATTTT. This chain joins TRBV7-9 and TRBJ2-3, with TRBD1 matching over 8 bases. The ends lost 4 bases at V and 8 bases at J; junction bases unmatched: 8. The germline CDR1 and CDR2 sequences are SEHNR and FQNEAQ (reference sequence). This CDR3 comprises 14 residues.

This rearrangement joins TRBV14 to TRBJ2-2, with 7 nucleotides matching TRBD2. The CDR3 has 18 residues. Germline V gene lookup returns CDR1 SGHDN and CDR2 FVKESK. J gave up 4 bases and V 6 bases, and 17 bases lay outside the gene matches. The CDR3 here is CASRPEAGEAGSTGELFF. CDR3 coding DNA: TGTGCCAGCAGACCCGAGGCGGGGGAGGCGGGGTCCACCGGGGAGCTGTTTTTT.

The chain couples TRBV5-1 to TRBJ2-5; no firm D call. V dropped 5 bases and J dropped 2 bases, with 10 bases sitting between them. Germline CDR1 SGHRS, CDR2 YFSETQ. This CDR3 has 13 residues. CDR3 residues: CASSVSGQETQYF. The CDR3 DNA reads as TGCGCCAGCAGTGTCTCCGGGCAAGAGACCCAGTACTTC. The full variable domain, its missing parts supplied by reference TRBV5-1 and TRBJ2-5, is KAGVTQTPRYLIKTRGQQVTLSCSPISGHRSVSWYQQTPGQGLQFLFEYFSETQRNKGNFPGRFSGRQFSNSRSEMNVSTLELGDSALYLCASSVSGQETQYFGPGTRLLVL.

The chain is built from TRBV9 and TRBJ2-1, with 7 bases that match TRBD2. The CDR3 spans 15 residues. Per germline, CDR1 SGDLS and CDR2 YYNGEE. The ends lost 2 bases at V and 4 bases at J; junction bases unmatched: 6. DNA for the CDR3: TGTGCCAGCAGCGTCACGGGACTACAATACAATGAGCAGTTCTTC. Amino acids: CASSVTGLQYNEQFF.

This chain joins TRBV6-1 and TRBJ2-3; TRBD2 is a possible D gene (7 bases). This CDR3 region has 14 residues. Germline V gene lookup returns CDR1 MNHNS and CDR2 SASEGT. V gave up 7 bases and J gave up 6 bases, with 17 bases separating them. CDR3 in DNA: TGTGCCAGCACCCTGAGGGGGGGTTCCGATACGCAGTATTTT. This codes for CASTLRGGSDTQYF.

This clone was observed a handful of times. The chain recombines TRBV9 with TRBJ1-2; perhaps TRBD1 as D (5 bases). The CDR3 length is 13 residues. V was pared by 4 bases and J by 6 bases, with 13 bases between. Germline V CDR1 and CDR2: SGDLS, YYNGEE. The CDR3 spells CASSSSWGDGYTF. CDR3 nucleotide sequence: TGTGCCAGCAGCTCTTCGTGGGGGGATGGCTACACCTTC.

The genes are TRBV5-1 and TRBJ2-1; D unresolved. V was shortened by 3 bases and J by 6 bases, with 22 bases between the two germline ends. Per the germline V gene, CDR1 is SGHRS and CDR2 is YFSETQ. This CDR3 has 17 amino acids. CDR3 coding DNA: TGCGCCAGCAGCTCCGCCCTAACCGGGCTACATATCAATGAGCAGTTCTTC. The encoded protein is CASSSALTGLHINEQFF.

V usage is TRBV27 and J usage is TRBJ2-7, with D perhaps matching TRBD2 (6 bases). The V gene lost 3 bases and the J gene lost 0 bases, with 12 bases spanning the gap. CDR1 is MNHEY, CDR2 SMNVEV, per germline (reference sequence). The CDR3 contains 15 residues. The CDR3 DNA reads TGTGCCAGCAGTTTTTCACTAGCTCCCTCCTACGAGCAGTACTTC. Translated: CASSFSLAPSYEQYF.

The chain is built from TRBV9 and TRBJ1-1; D unclear. From germline, CDR1 is SGDLS and CDR2 YYNGEE. V was cut by 2 bases and J by 5 bases, with 13 bases left in between. The CDR3 is 14 amino acids. The CDR3 spells CASSVMGERTEAFF. The CDR3 nucleotides read TGTGCCAGCAGCGTTATGGGAGAGAGAACTGAAGCTTTCTTT.

This chain links TRBV27 with TRBJ1-5, with D perhaps TRBD1 (5 bases). The V gene's germline CDR1 is MNHEY and CDR2 SMNVEV (reference sequence). The germline V and J ends were trimmed by 8 bases and 1 base, with 9 bases remaining between them. The length of the CDR3 is 13 residues. The CDR3 loop is CASWDGSNQPQHF. Here the CDR3 DNA reads TGTGCCAGCTGGGACGGAAGCAATCAGCCCCAGCATTTT.

The rearrangement links TRBV7-9 to TRBJ2-3, with TRBD2 identical over 16 bases. This CDR3 comprises 18 residues. Germline lookup yields CDR1 SEHNR and CDR2 FQNEAQ (reference sequence). J was trimmed by 6 bases and V by 6 bases; bases with no gene match: 12. CDR3 region: CASRPGTSGRAGYDTQYF. The CDR3 DNA is TGTGCCAGCAGACCCGGGACTAGCGGGAGGGCCGGTTATGATACGCAGTATTTT.

CDR3 DNA sequence: TGTGCCACCTCCGGGGGTGCTGGGGCCAACGTCCTGACTTTC. Translating it yields CATSGGAGANVLTF. The chain is built from TRBV7-3 and TRBJ2-6; tentatively, D is TRBD2 (6 bases). Germline CDR1 SGHTA, CDR2 FQGTGA. The CDR3 has 14 residues. V lost 10 bases and J 2 bases, leaving 12 bases between the germline ends.

This clone was seen more than once but under ten times. The V call is TRBV29-1, the J call TRBJ2-7; 8 positions agree with TRBD1. In germline, CDR1 is SQVTM, CDR2 ANQGSEA. This CDR3 has 13 amino acids. After removal of 4 bases from V and 1 base from J, the junction contained 3 bases not matched to a gene. CDR3 sequence reads: CSVVTGESYEQYF. DNA of the CDR3: TGCAGCGTTGTGACAGGGGAGTCCTACGAGCAGTACTTC.

V and J are TRBV18 and TRBJ2-5, with D perhaps matching TRBD2 (6 bases). This CDR3 has 13 amino acids. The V gene's germline CDR1 is KGHSH and CDR2 LQKENI. Trimming stripped 2 bases from V and 6 bases from J, with 10 bases between. The CDR3 loop is CASSPSGDQTQYF. In DNA, the CDR3 is TGTGCCAGCTCACCATCGGGGGACCAGACCCAGTACTTC.

The V and J genes are TRBV6-6 and TRBJ1-2, with 9 bases identical to TRBD1. This CDR3 has 15 amino acids. The germline CDR1 and CDR2 sequences are MNHNY and SVGAGI (reference sequence). The junction had 1 base not matched to a gene; V was cut back by 0 bases and J by 2 bases. CDR3 nucleotides: TGTGCCAGCAGTTACTCCGGGACAGGGAACTATGGCTACACCTTC. This encodes CASSYSGTGNYGYTF.

The rearrangement links TRBV28 to TRBJ1-3; D is uncertain. V lost 7 bases to trimming and J lost 2 bases, with 6 bases between them. The CDR3 covers 12 residues. Germline V gene data show CDR1 as MDHEN and CDR2 as SYDVKM. CDR3 DNA sequence: TGTGCCAGCAATGGAGCTGGAAACACCATATATTTT. This gives the protein CASNGAGNTIYF.

The rearrangement uses TRBV7-9 and TRBJ1-2, with D possibly matching TRBD1 (6 bases). Germline-derived CDR1 and CDR2 are SEHNR and FQNEAQ (reference sequence). The V gene lost 7 bases and the J gene lost 8 bases, with 17 bases spanning the gap. This CDR3 spans 13 amino acids. The CDR3 spells CASTRRGTVGYTF. The CDR3 nucleotides are TGTGCCAGCACCCGGAGGGGGACGGTAGGCTACACCTTC.